This is a list of T cell receptor beta chains from one sample in a study of technical replicates of blood from a handful of donors. Assay: immunoSEQ multiplex PCR; the TCRdb copy retains only in-frame clones and omits some. The table shows about 93,000 clones, with around 96% occurring only once. Material: T cells isolated from PBMCs. These receptor sequences come from a human donor in good health. CDR3s include the opening cysteine and the closing phenylalanine or tryptophan. Each record gives: clone size, J gene, D gene, V gene, CDR3 DNA, CDR3 protein. A D gene is named only where the DNA matches it firmly. The size field is filled for only some rows; it gives once, few, many or a size class.

clone size: -; J gene: TRBJ2-7; D gene: TRBD1; V gene: TRBV5-4; CDR3 DNA: TGTGCCAGCAGCGCACCGGGACAGGGGAACTACGAGCAGTACTTC; CDR3 protein: CASSAPGQGNYEQYF
clone size: -; J gene: TRBJ2-7; D gene: -; V gene: TRBV4-1; CDR3 DNA: TGCGCCAGCAGCCCCATGGCGGGATCGATTTACGAGCAGTACTTC; CDR3 protein: CASSPMAGSIYEQYF
clone size: once; J gene: TRBJ2-3; D gene: -; V gene: TRBV4-2; CDR3 DNA: TGTGCCAGCAGCCAAGAGCGGAACACAGATACGCAGTATTTT; CDR3 protein: CASSQERNTDTQYF
clone size: -; J gene: TRBJ2-3; D gene: TRBD2; V gene: TRBV27; CDR3 DNA: TGTGCCAGCAGTCCCTACCCTAGCGGGAGAGCGGATACGCAGTATTTT; CDR3 protein: CASSPYPSGRADTQYF
clone size: once; J gene: TRBJ2-3; D gene: -; V gene: TRBV7-2; CDR3 DNA: TGTGCCAGCAGCTTAGCGCGAGCGGGCACAGATACGCAGTATTTT; CDR3 protein: CASSLARAGTDTQYF
clone size: -; J gene: TRBJ1-1; D gene: TRBD1; V gene: TRBV19; CDR3 DNA: TGTGCCAGTAGTTCAACGGGACAGTTCATGAACACTGAAGCTTTCTTT; CDR3 protein: CASSSTGQFMNTEAFF
clone size: -; J gene: TRBJ1-3; D gene: -; V gene: TRBV2; CDR3 DNA: TGTGCCAGCAGTATTACAGGGCTTGGAAACACCATATATTTT; CDR3 protein: CASSITGLGNTIYF
clone size: -; J gene: TRBJ1-5; D gene: -; V gene: TRBV6-1; CDR3 DNA: TGTGCCAGCACAGGGAGGGATCAGCCCCAGCATTTT; CDR3 protein: CASTGRDQPQHF
clone size: -; J gene: TRBJ1-5; D gene: -; V gene: TRBV19; CDR3 DNA: TGTGCCAGTAGTATATCGGGTCAGCCCCAGCATTTT; CDR3 protein: CASSISGQPQHF
clone size: -; J gene: TRBJ2-6; D gene: -; V gene: TRBV4-1; CDR3 DNA: TGCGCCAGCAGCCAAGTCGCAGGAGTCCTGACTTTC; CDR3 protein: CASSQVAGVLTF
clone size: -; J gene: TRBJ2-3; D gene: -; V gene: TRBV14; CDR3 DNA: TGTGCCAGCAGCCAAGATCTCGCGGATACGCAGTATTTT; CDR3 protein: CASSQDLADTQYF
clone size: -; J gene: TRBJ1-5; D gene: -; V gene: TRBV9; CDR3 DNA: TGTGCCAGCAGCGTAGACTCGAGTCAGCCCCAGCATTTT; CDR3 protein: CASSVDSSQPQHF
clone size: -; J gene: TRBJ2-1; D gene: TRBD2; V gene: TRBV5-1; CDR3 DNA: TGCGCCAGCAGCTTGGTTTGGGGGGGTGTAAACAATGAGCAGTTCTTC; CDR3 protein: CASSLVWGGVNNEQFF
clone size: once; J gene: TRBJ2-7; D gene: -; V gene: TRBV28; CDR3 DNA: TGTGCCAGCAGTTTATCTCTCTACGAGCAGTACTTC; CDR3 protein: CASSLSLYEQYF
clone size: -; J gene: TRBJ2-1; D gene: TRBD2; V gene: TRBV11-2; CDR3 DNA: TGTGCCAGCAGCTTAGGTCTAGCGGGAGGCACCTACAATGAGCAGTTCTTC; CDR3 protein: CASSLGLAGGTYNEQFF
clone size: -; J gene: TRBJ1-1; D gene: TRBD1; V gene: TRBV27; CDR3 DNA: TGTGCCAGCAGTCCCGGGACAGGAATGAACACTGAAGCTTTCTTT; CDR3 protein: CASSPGTGMNTEAFF
clone size: -; J gene: TRBJ2-2; D gene: TRBD2; V gene: TRBV5-1; CDR3 DNA: TGCGCCAGCAGCACCGGGGGGTATAGCACCGGGGAGCTGTTTTTT; CDR3 protein: CASSTGGYSTGELFF
clone size: -; J gene: TRBJ1-3; D gene: -; V gene: TRBV2; CDR3 DNA: TGTGCCAGCAGTGAGCCAGTAGCTCCGAACACCATATATTTT; CDR3 protein: CASSEPVAPNTIYF
clone size: -; J gene: TRBJ2-1; D gene: -; V gene: TRBV12-5; CDR3 DNA: TGTGCTAGTGGCACAGGGATCTACAATGAGCAGTTCTTC; CDR3 protein: CASGTGIYNEQFF
clone size: -; J gene: TRBJ2-4; D gene: TRBD1; V gene: TRBV7-3; CDR3 DNA: TGTGCCAGCAGCCCCCGAGGGGACAGGAGTAAAAACATTCAGTACTTC; CDR3 protein: CASSPRGDRSKNIQYF
clone size: -; J gene: TRBJ1-3; D gene: -; V gene: TRBV11-3; CDR3 DNA: TGTGCCAGCAGCCAAGGTATCCCGGGGGCTGGAAACACCATATATTTT; CDR3 protein: CASSQGIPGAGNTIYF
clone size: -; J gene: TRBJ1-2; D gene: TRBD1; V gene: TRBV19; CDR3 DNA: TGTGCCAGTAGTACCCCCCCCGGGACAGGAAATGGCTACACCTTC; CDR3 protein: CASSTPPGTGNGYTF
clone size: -; J gene: TRBJ1-1; D gene: -; V gene: TRBV16; CDR3 DNA: TGTGCCAGCATCAATTACATGAACACTGAAGCTTTCTTT; CDR3 protein: CASINYMNTEAFF
clone size: -; J gene: TRBJ1-1; D gene: TRBD1; V gene: TRBV7-9; CDR3 DNA: TGTGCCAGCAGCCCCGACAGGGTTCGGACCACTGAAGCTTTCTTT; CDR3 protein: CASSPDRVRTTEAFF
clone size: -; J gene: TRBJ2-7; D gene: TRBD2; V gene: TRBV19; CDR3 DNA: TGTGCCAGTAGTATGTTAGCGGGGCAATACTACGAGCAGTACTTC; CDR3 protein: CASSMLAGQYYEQYF
clone size: -; J gene: TRBJ1-1; D gene: -; V gene: TRBV29-1; CDR3 DNA: TGCAGCGTTGAGGGGATAGGGGTCAACACTGAAGCTTTCTTT; CDR3 protein: CSVEGIGVNTEAFF
clone size: -; J gene: TRBJ1-4; D gene: TRBD1; V gene: TRBV14; CDR3 DNA: TGTGCCAGCAGCTTCGGACAGGGAGTTAATGAAAAACTGTTTTTT; CDR3 protein: CASSFGQGVNEKLFF
clone size: once; J gene: TRBJ1-1; D gene: -; V gene: TRBV6-5; CDR3 DNA: TGTGCCAGCAGTTACGGTTGGAGCGCTGAAGCTTTCTTT; CDR3 protein: CASSYGWSAEAFF
clone size: -; J gene: TRBJ1-5; D gene: -; V gene: TRBV6-1; CDR3 DNA: TGTGCCAGCTCCAGGGTAGATCAGCCCCAGCATTTT; CDR3 protein: CASSRVDQPQHF
clone size: -; J gene: TRBJ1-1; D gene: -; V gene: TRBV29-1; CDR3 DNA: TGCAGCGTTTTCAGCGCGGCTGGAGCTTTCTTT; CDR3 protein: CSVFSAAGAFF
clone size: -; J gene: TRBJ1-2; D gene: TRBD1; V gene: TRBV19; CDR3 DNA: TGTGCCAGTAGTATCTCCGGGACAGGGCCGTATGGCTACACCTTC; CDR3 protein: CASSISGTGPYGYTF
clone size: -; J gene: TRBJ1-2; D gene: TRBD1; V gene: TRBV6-4; CDR3 DNA: TGTGCCAGCAGTGACCGACAGGGGCTCGGTGGCTACACCTTC; CDR3 protein: CASSDRQGLGGYTF
clone size: few; J gene: TRBJ2-1; D gene: TRBD1; V gene: TRBV7-2; CDR3 DNA: TGTGCCAGCAGCTTTCGACAGGGGCCCTGGGGGTTCTTC; CDR3 protein: CASSFRQGPWGFF
clone size: -; J gene: TRBJ2-1; D gene: TRBD2; V gene: TRBV6-1; CDR3 DNA: TGTGCCAGCAGGGGGGAGGGCCAAGTTGAGCAGTTCTTC; CDR3 protein: CASRGEGQVEQFF
clone size: -; J gene: TRBJ2-1; D gene: -; V gene: TRBV5-4; CDR3 DNA: TGTGCCAGCAGCTTGACAACAGGGTCCTACAATGAGCAGTTCTTC; CDR3 protein: CASSLTTGSYNEQFF
clone size: -; J gene: TRBJ2-6; D gene: -; V gene: TRBV28; CDR3 DNA: TGTGCCAGCAGTTTTGACTACTCTGGGGCCAACGTCCTGACTTTC; CDR3 protein: CASSFDYSGANVLTF
clone size: once; J gene: TRBJ2-5; D gene: TRBD2; V gene: TRBV6-5; CDR3 DNA: TGTGCCAGCAGTCCCCGCGGGGGACAAGAGACCCAGTACTTC; CDR3 protein: CASSPRGGQETQYF
clone size: -; J gene: TRBJ2-2; D gene: -; V gene: TRBV5-1; CDR3 DNA: TGCGCCAGCAGCTTGGCCAGGGCCGGGGAGCTGTTTTTT; CDR3 protein: CASSLARAGELFF
clone size: -; J gene: TRBJ1-1; D gene: TRBD1; V gene: TRBV6-5; CDR3 DNA: TGTGCCACCCAGTTGAACAGGGGCACTGAAGCTTTCTTT; CDR3 protein: CATQLNRGTEAFF
clone size: -; J gene: TRBJ1-5; D gene: TRBD1; V gene: TRBV7-8; CDR3 DNA: TGTGCCAGCAGCGCAGGGGGCGGAATCTGGCAGCCCCAGCATTTT; CDR3 protein: CASSAGGGIWQPQHF
clone size: -; J gene: TRBJ1-1; D gene: -; V gene: TRBV5-1; CDR3 DNA: TGCGCCAGCAGCTTTATCGGGCAGGGGAACACTGAAGCTTTCTTT; CDR3 protein: CASSFIGQGNTEAFF
clone size: -; J gene: TRBJ2-1; D gene: TRBD2; V gene: TRBV28; CDR3 DNA: TGTGCCAGCAGCCCCGGGACTAGCGGGAACAATGAGCAGTTCTTC; CDR3 protein: CASSPGTSGNNEQFF
clone size: -; J gene: TRBJ2-5; D gene: -; V gene: TRBV11-2; CDR3 DNA: TGTGCCAGCAGCTTGGACAGTTACCAAGAGACCCAGTACTTC; CDR3 protein: CASSLDSYQETQYF
clone size: -; J gene: TRBJ2-3; D gene: -; V gene: TRBV7-9; CDR3 DNA: TGTGCCAGCAGCTACCGCGGGTCCCCGGGGAGACTATACACAGATACGCAGTATTTT; CDR3 protein: CASSYRGSPGRLYTDTQYF
clone size: once; J gene: TRBJ2-4; D gene: -; V gene: TRBV19; CDR3 DNA: TGTGCCAGTAGTGTAACCAGCTGGACAGACCGAGCGAACATTCAGTACTTC; CDR3 protein: CASSVTSWTDRANIQYF
clone size: -; J gene: TRBJ2-5; D gene: -; V gene: TRBV7-6; CDR3 DNA: TGTGCCAGCAGCTTAGAGGCGGCGCCCGGGGAGACCCAGTACTTC; CDR3 protein: CASSLEAAPGETQYF
clone size: -; J gene: TRBJ1-3; D gene: -; V gene: TRBV19; CDR3 DNA: TGTGCCAGTAGCCGGTTCTCTGGAAACACCATATATTTT; CDR3 protein: CASSRFSGNTIYF
clone size: -; J gene: TRBJ1-5; D gene: TRBD1; V gene: TRBV19; CDR3 DNA: TGTGCCAGTAGCCGAGGGACAGGGGGTCAGCCCCAGCATTTT; CDR3 protein: CASSRGTGGQPQHF
clone size: -; J gene: TRBJ1-5; D gene: -; V gene: TRBV5-1; CDR3 DNA: TGCGCCAGCTGCCCCGGGGAGGGGGTTGATCAGCCCCAGCATTTT; CDR3 protein: CASCPGEGVDQPQHF
clone size: -; J gene: TRBJ2-7; D gene: TRBD2; V gene: TRBV9; CDR3 DNA: TGTGCCAGCAGCCCATCCTCGGGGGGGGTGTTCGAGCAGTACTTC; CDR3 protein: CASSPSSGGVFEQYF
clone size: -; J gene: TRBJ2-7; D gene: TRBD1; V gene: TRBV7-9; CDR3 DNA: TGTGCCAGCAGCTCCCTCCCAGGACAGGGTTTGTACGAGCAGTACTTC; CDR3 protein: CASSSLPGQGLYEQYF
clone size: -; J gene: TRBJ2-7; D gene: -; V gene: TRBV6-5; CDR3 DNA: TGTGCCAGCAGTGTCCGGGAAGAGCAGTACTTC; CDR3 protein: CASSVREEQYF
clone size: -; J gene: TRBJ2-3; D gene: -; V gene: TRBV10-1; CDR3 DNA: TGCGCCAGCAGTGATGAGGGGGGGCCGTTCGATACGCAGTATTTT; CDR3 protein: CASSDEGGPFDTQYF
clone size: -; J gene: TRBJ1-5; D gene: -; V gene: TRBV29-1; CDR3 DNA: TGCAGCGTTGGGGGGGGCAATCAGCCCCAGCATTTT; CDR3 protein: CSVGGGNQPQHF
clone size: -; J gene: TRBJ1-2; D gene: -; V gene: TRBV19; CDR3 DNA: TGTGCCAGTAGTATAGGCTACGACAGTCAGAATGGCTACACCTTC; CDR3 protein: CASSIGYDSQNGYTF
clone size: -; J gene: TRBJ2-7; D gene: TRBD2; V gene: TRBV11-1; CDR3 DNA: TGTGCCACCGGCCCTCGACTAGCGGGCGTCTACGAGCAGTACTTC; CDR3 protein: CATGPRLAGVYEQYF
clone size: -; J gene: TRBJ2-2; D gene: -; V gene: TRBV9; CDR3 DNA: TGTGCCAGCAGCTCCGGAGGGACAGTTTACACCGGGGAGCTGTTTTTT; CDR3 protein: CASSSGGTVYTGELFF